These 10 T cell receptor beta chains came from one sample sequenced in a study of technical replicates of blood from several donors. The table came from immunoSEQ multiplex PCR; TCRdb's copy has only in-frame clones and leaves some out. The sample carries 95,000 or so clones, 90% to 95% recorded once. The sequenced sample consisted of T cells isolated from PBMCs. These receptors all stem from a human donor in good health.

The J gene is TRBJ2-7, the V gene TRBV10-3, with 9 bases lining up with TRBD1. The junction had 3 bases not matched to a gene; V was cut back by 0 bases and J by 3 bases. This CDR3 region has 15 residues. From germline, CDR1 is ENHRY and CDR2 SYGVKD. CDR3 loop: CAISESGTGIYEQYF. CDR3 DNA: TGTGCCATCAGTGAGTCCGGGACAGGGATCTACGAGCAGTACTTC.

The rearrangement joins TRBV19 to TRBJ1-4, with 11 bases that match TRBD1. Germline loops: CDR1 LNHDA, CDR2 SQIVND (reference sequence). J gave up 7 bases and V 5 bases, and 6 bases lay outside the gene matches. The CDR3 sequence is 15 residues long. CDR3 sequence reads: CASSSPGQGGEKLFF. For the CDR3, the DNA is TGTGCCAGTAGTTCTCCGGGACAGGGGGGTGAAAAACTGTTTTTT. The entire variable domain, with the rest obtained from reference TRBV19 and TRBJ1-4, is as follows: DGGITQSPKYLFRKEGQNVTLSCEQNLNHDAMYWYRQDPGQGLRLIYYSQIVNDFQKGDIAEGYSVSREKKESFPLTVTSAQKNPTAFYLCASSSPGQGGEKLFFGSGTQLSVL.

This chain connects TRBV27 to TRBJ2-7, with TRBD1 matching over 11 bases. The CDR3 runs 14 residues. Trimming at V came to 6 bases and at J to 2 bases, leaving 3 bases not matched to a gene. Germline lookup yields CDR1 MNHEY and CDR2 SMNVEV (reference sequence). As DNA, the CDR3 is TGTGCCAGCAGCCCGGGACAGGGGGCCTACGAGCAGTACTTC. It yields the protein CASSPGQGAYEQYF.

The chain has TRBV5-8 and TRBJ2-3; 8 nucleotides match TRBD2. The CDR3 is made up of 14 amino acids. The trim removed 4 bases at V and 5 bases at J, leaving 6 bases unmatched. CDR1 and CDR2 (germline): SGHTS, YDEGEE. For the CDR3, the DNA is TGTGCCAGCAGCATGAGCGGGAGAATAGATACGCAGTATTTT. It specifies CASSMSGRIDTQYF.

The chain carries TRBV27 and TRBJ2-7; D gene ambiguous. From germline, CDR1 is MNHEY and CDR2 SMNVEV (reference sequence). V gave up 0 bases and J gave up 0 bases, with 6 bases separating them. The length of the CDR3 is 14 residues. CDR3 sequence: CASSLSAVSYEQYF. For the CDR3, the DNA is TGTGCCAGCAGTTTATCGGCCGTCTCCTACGAGCAGTACTTC.

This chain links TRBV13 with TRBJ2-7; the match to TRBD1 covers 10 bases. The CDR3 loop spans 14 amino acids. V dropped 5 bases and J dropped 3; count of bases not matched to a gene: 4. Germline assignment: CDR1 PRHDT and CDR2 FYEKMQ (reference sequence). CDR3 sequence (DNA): TGTGCCAGCAGCAACCGGGACAGGGGCTACGAGCAGTACTTC. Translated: CASSNRDRGYEQYF.

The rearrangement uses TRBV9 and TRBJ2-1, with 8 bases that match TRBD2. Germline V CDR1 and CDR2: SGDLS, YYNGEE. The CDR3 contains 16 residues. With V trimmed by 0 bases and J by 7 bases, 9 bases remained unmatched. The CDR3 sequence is CASSVAPSGSSNEQFF. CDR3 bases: TGTGCCAGCAGCGTAGCTCCCAGCGGGAGTTCTAATGAGCAGTTCTTC.

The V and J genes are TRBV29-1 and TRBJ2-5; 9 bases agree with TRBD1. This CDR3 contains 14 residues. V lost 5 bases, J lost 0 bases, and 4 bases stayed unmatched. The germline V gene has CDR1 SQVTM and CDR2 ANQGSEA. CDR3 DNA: TGCAGCGTTACGGACAGGGGCCACCAAGAGACCCAGTACTTC. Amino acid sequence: CSVTDRGHQETQYF. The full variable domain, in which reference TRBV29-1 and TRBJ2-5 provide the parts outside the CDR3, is SAVISQKPSRDICQRGTSLTIQCQVDSQVTMMFWYRQQPGQSLTLIATANQGSEATYESGFVIDKFPISRPNLTFSTLTVSNMSPEDSSIYLCSVTDRGHQETQYFGPGTRLLVL.

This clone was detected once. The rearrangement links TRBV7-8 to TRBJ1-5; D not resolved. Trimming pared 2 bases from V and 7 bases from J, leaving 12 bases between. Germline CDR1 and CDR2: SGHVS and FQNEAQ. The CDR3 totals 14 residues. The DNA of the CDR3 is TGTGCCAGCAGCTTATCCAGGTCTCCCCAGCCCCAGCATTTT. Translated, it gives CASSLSRSPQPQHF.

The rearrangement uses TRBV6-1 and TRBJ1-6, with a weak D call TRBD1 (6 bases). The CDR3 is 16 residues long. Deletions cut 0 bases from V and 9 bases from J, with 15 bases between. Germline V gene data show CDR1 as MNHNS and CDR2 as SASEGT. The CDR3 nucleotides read TGTGCCAGCAGTGAAGCGCCGGCAGGGGTTAGTTCACCCCTCCACTTT. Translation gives CASSEAPAGVSSPLHF.